This T cell receptor beta chain derives from a study of blood T cell repertoires in COVID-19. Produced via immunoSEQ multiplex PCR; TCRdb's table is partial and in-frame only. The table shows over 75,000 clones, with about four fifths occurring only once. J lost 2 bases, V lost 4 bases, and 4 bases had no gene match. CDR3 length equals 14 residues. CDR1 and CDR2 from the germline V gene are SGHRS and YFSETQ. The chain employs TRBV5-1 and TRBJ1-1; TRBD1 agrees at 8 bases. The sequenced sample consisted of peripheral blood. This sequence originates from a woman of 80 years or more with acute or convalescent COVID-19. The CDR3 region is CASSAQGGNTEAFF. In DNA, the CDR3 is TGCGCCAGCAGCGCACAGGGGGGAAACACTGAAGCTTTCTTT.